A single sample is the source of the 9 T cell receptor beta chains below, sequenced in a study of T-cell memory formation after mild COVID-19. MiXCR, run by TCRdb on the 5' RACE reads, gives a single entry per CDR3 protein. The sample lists about 350,000 distinct CDR3 sequences; 25% to 30% were seen once. The sequencing sample was made of PBMCs or a T cell subset sorted from them (not recorded which). These receptors originate from an adult woman who had mild COVID-19 (a few samples of this study predate the infection). Cell type and time point are not known.

This rearrangement joins TRBV6-5 to TRBJ2-7; no clear D. The germline V gene has CDR1 MNHEY and CDR2 SVGAGI. This CDR3 region has 15 residues. The V and J ends lost 0 bases and 2 bases respectively, with 11 bases between them. Here the CDR3 DNA reads TGTGCCAGCAGTTACTCGATAGGGATAACCTACGAGCAGTACTTC. Encoded protein: CASSYSIGITYEQYF.

Only a few counts were recorded for this clonotype. The V gene is TRBV5-4, the J gene TRBJ2-1; maybe TRBD2 (6 bases). The length of the CDR3 is 15 residues. Germline CDR1 reads SGHNT; CDR2 reads YYREEE (reference sequence). Trimming took off 4 bases at V and 1 base at J, with 12 bases between the two ends. This chain's CDR3 is CASSPPGLSYNEQFF. The CDR3, as DNA: TGTGCCAGCAGCCCCCCGGGACTGTCCTACAATGAGCAGTTCTTC.

V usage is TRBV7-2 and J usage is TRBJ2-1; a weak D match, TRBD2 (5 bases). With 1 base removed from V and 7 bases from J, the gap between germline ends came to 11 bases. The CDR3 totals 14 residues. From germline, CDR1 is SGHTA and CDR2 FQGNSA. CDR3 sequence reads: CASSLGASTNEQFF. The CDR3 region has the DNA TGTGCCAGCAGCTTAGGGGCTAGCACGAATGAGCAGTTCTTC.

J is TRBJ1-5 and V is TRBV2; D is possibly TRBD1 (6 bases). CDR3 size: 14 residues. Trimming stripped 5 bases from V and 2 bases from J, with 10 bases between. The germline gives CDR1 SNHLY, CDR2 FYNNEI. The CDR3 region is CASSTGLGNQPQHF. DNA of the CDR3: TGTGCCAGCAGTACAGGGCTGGGCAATCAGCCCCAGCATTTT.

V gene TRBV12-3 or TRBV12-4 combines with J gene TRBJ1-2, with D unclear. Trimming pared 6 bases from V and 4 bases from J, leaving 18 bases between. The CDR3 runs to 15 residues. The chain's CDR3 is CASSTRARAGYGYTF. The CDR3 nucleotides read TGTGCCAGCAGCACCCGGGCCCGAGCTGGCTATGGCTACACCTTC.

This clonotype has only a few counts. The chain links TRBV5-6 to TRBJ1-2; D is unresolved. Trimming took 2 bases from V and 4 from J, leaving 12 bases between them. This CDR3 has 14 amino acids. In germline, CDR1 is SGHDT, CDR2 YYEEEE. The CDR3 bases are TGTGCCAGCAGCTTTTCCATGGCCAGCTATGGCTACACCTTC. It yields the protein CASSFSMASYGYTF.

In its sample, this clonotype was seen a few times. V is TRBV6-5 and J is TRBJ2-7, with 8 bases identical to TRBD1. CDR1 and CDR2 (germline): MNHEY, SVGAGI. Trimming at V came to 6 bases and at J to 5 bases, leaving 12 bases not matched to a gene. This CDR3 has 15 amino acids. The CDR3 loop is CASSPAQGAENEQYF. The CDR3 DNA is TGTGCCAGCAGCCCGGCGCAGGGGGCTGAAAACGAGCAGTACTTC.

This clonotype was counted many times. The chain links TRBV18 to TRBJ2-7; TRBD2 matches 7 bases. Per the germline V gene, CDR1 is KGHSH and CDR2 is LQKENI. V gave up 5 bases and J gave up 5 bases; unmatched junction bases: 3. The length of the CDR3 is 12 residues. CDR3 nucleotide sequence: TGTGCCAGCTCAGGAGGGAGGGACGAGCAGTACTTC. Translation gives CASSGGRDEQYF. The variable domain in full, completed from reference TRBV18 and TRBJ2-7, reads NAGVMQNPRHLVRRRGQEARLRCSPMKGHSHVYWYRQLPEEGLKFMVYLQKENIIDESGMPKERFSAEFPKEGPSILRIQQVVRGDSAAYFCASSGGRDEQYFGPGTRLTVT.

The chain recombines TRBV7-9 with TRBJ2-3, with 7 bases identical to TRBD1. Looked up from germline, CDR1 is SEHNR and CDR2 is FQNEAQ (reference sequence). V trimming: 3 bases; J trimming: 3 bases; junction bases outside the gene matches: 3. The CDR3 runs to 14 residues. The CDR3 DNA is TGTGCCAGCAGCTTCTTACAGGGGACAGATACGCAGTATTTT. Protein sequence: CASSFLQGTDTQYF.